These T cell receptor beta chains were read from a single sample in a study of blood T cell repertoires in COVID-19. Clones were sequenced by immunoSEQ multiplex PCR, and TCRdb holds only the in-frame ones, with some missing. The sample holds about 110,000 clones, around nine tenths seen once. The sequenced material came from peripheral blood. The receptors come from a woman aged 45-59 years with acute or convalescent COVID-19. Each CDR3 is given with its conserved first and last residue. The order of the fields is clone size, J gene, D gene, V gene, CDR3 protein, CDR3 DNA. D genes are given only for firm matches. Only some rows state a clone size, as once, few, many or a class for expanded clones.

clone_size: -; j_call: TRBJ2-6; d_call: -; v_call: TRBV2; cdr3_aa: CAQTPPSISGANVLTF; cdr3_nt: TGTGCCCAGACACCCCCCAGCATTTCTGGGGCCAACGTCCTGACTTTC
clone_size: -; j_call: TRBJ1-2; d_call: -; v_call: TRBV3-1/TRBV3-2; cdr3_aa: CASSQVGGGYTF; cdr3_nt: TGTGCCAGCAGCCAAGTCGGGGGTGGCTACACCTTC
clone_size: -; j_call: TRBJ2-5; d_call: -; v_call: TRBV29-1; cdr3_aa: CSVGGIRETQYF; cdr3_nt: TGCAGCGTTGGCGGGATAAGGGAGACCCAGTACTTC
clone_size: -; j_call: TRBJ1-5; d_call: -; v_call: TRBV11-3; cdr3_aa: CASSLADSINQPQHF; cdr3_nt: TGTGCCAGCAGCTTGGCCGACAGTATTAATCAGCCCCAGCATTTT
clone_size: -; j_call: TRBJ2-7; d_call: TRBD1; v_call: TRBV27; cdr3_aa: CASSSRDRGVYEQYF; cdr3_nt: TGTGCCAGCAGTTCCCGGGACAGGGGGGTCTACGAGCAGTACTTC
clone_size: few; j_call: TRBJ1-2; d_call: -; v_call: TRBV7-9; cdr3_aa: CASSLVGTYGYTF; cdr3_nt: TGTGCCAGCAGCTTAGTCGGGACATATGGCTACACCTTC
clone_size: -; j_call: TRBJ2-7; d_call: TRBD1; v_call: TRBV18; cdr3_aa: CASSPLGQGRHEQYF; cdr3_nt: TGTGCCAGCTCACCATTAGGACAGGGGCGCCACGAGCAGTACTTC
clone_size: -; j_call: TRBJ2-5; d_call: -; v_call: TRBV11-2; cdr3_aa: CASSLSFGSQETQYF; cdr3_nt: TGTGCCAGCAGCTTAAGTTTCGGGTCACAAGAGACCCAGTACTTC
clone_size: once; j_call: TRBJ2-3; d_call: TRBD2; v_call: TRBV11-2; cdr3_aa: CASSLVPGGSTDTQYF; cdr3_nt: TGTGCCAGCAGCTTAGTTCCGGGAGGGAGCACAGATACGCAGTATTTT
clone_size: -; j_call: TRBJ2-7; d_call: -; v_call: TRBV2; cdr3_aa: CASSDVGAGHYEQYF; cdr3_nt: TGTGCCAGCAGTGACGTTGGAGCGGGACACTACGAGCAGTACTTC
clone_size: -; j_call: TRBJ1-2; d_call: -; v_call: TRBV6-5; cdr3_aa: CATRGGASYGYTF; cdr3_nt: TGTGCCACCCGGGGGGGGGCATCGTATGGCTACACCTTC
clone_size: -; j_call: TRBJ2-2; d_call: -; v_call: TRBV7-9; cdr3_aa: CASSLGRGLGTGELFF; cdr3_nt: TGTGCCAGCAGCTTAGGTCGGGGTCTGGGCACCGGGGAGCTGTTTTTT
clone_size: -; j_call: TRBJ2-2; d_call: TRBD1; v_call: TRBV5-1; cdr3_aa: CASSSRQGPNTGELFF; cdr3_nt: TGCGCCAGCAGCTCACGACAGGGACCGAACACCGGGGAGCTGTTTTTT
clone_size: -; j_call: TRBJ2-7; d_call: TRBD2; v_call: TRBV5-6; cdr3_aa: CASSFRVIRTSGISEQYF; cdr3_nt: TGTGCCAGCAGCTTTAGGGTAATCCGGACTAGCGGGATAAGCGAGCAGTACTTC
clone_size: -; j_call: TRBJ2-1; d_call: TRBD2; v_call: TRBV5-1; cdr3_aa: CASSLELAGINEQFF; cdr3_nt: TGCGCCAGCAGCTTGGAACTAGCGGGAATCAATGAGCAGTTCTTC
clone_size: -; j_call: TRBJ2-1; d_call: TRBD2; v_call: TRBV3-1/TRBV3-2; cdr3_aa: CASSQQGLGGNEQFF; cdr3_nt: TGTGCCAGCAGCCAACAGGGACTAGGGGGCAATGAGCAGTTCTTC
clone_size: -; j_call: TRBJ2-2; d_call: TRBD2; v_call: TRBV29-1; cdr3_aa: CSARGGFSTGELFF; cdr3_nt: TGCAGCGCCCGGGGAGGGTTCAGCACCGGGGAGCTGTTTTTT
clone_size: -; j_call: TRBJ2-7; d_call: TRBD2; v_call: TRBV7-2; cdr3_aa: CASSLALAGGSYEQYF; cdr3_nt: TGTGCCAGCAGCTTAGCCCTAGCGGGAGGCTCCTACGAGCAGTACTTC
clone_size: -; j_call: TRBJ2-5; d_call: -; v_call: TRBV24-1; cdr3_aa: CATSDPVGPQYF; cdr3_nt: TGTGCCACCAGTGACCCCGTGGGGCCCCAGTACTTC
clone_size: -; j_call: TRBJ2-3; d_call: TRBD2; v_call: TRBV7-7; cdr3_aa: CASSLAPNSGRESTDTQYF; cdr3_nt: TGTGCCAGCAGCTTAGCGCCCAATAGCGGGAGGGAGAGCACAGATACGCAGTATTTT
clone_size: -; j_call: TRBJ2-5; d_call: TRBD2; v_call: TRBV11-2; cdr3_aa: CASSSLAGLAGAQETQYF; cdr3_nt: TGTGCCAGCAGCTCCCTGGCGGGACTAGCGGGAGCGCAAGAGACCCAGTACTTC
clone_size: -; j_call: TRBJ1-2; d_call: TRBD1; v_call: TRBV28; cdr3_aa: CASSVGTVNYGYTF; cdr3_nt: TGTGCCAGCAGTGTCGGGACAGTGAACTATGGCTACACCTTC
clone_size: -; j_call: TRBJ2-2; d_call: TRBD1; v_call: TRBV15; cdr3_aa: CATSRSPGGGTGGYNGELFF; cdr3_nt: TGTGCCACCAGCAGATCCCCCGGGGGCGGGACAGGGGGTTATAACGGGGAGCTGTTTTTT
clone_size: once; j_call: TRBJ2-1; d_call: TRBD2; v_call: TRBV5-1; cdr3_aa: CASSLPGLAGAGEQFF; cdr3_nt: TGCGCCAGCAGCCTTCCGGGACTAGCGGGAGCGGGTGAGCAGTTCTTC
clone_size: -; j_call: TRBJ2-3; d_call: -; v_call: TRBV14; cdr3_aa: CASSRQPSSTDTQYF; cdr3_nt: TGTGCCAGCAGCCGACAGCCGAGTAGCACAGATACGCAGTATTTT
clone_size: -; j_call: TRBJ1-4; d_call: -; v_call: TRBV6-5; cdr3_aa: CASRRTANEKLFF; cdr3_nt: TGTGCCAGCAGAAGGACAGCTAATGAAAAACTGTTTTTT
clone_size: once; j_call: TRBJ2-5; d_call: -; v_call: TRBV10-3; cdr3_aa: CAISESSQVQETQYF; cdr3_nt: TGTGCCATCAGTGAGTCTTCGCAGGTTCAAGAGACCCAGTACTTC
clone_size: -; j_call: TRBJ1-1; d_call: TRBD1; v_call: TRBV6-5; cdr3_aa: CASSLQGDTEAFF; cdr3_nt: TGTGCCAGCAGCTTACAGGGGGACACTGAAGCTTTCTTT
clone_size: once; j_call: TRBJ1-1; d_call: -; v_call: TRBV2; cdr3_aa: CASSYQGRSTEAFF; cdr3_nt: TGTGCCAGCAGTTATCAGGGAAGAAGCACTGAAGCTTTCTTT
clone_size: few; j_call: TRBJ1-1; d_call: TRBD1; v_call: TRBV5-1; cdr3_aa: CASSSGQGPNTEAFF; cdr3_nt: TGCGCCAGCAGCTCTGGACAGGGGCCGAACACTGAAGCTTTCTTT
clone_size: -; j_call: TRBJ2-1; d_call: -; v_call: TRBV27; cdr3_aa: CASSLGPSLGLVANEQFF; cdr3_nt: TGTGCCAGCAGTTTGGGCCCCAGCCTGGGCCTGGTGGCCAATGAGCAGTTCTTC
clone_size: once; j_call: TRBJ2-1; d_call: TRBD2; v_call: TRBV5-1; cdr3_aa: CASSLGASGIPFYNEQFF; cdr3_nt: TGCGCCAGCAGCTTGGGGGCTAGCGGGATACCTTTTTACAATGAGCAGTTCTTC
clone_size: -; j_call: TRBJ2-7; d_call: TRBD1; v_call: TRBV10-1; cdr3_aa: CASSESLGTGAYEQYF; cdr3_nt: TGCGCCAGCAGTGAGTCCCTGGGGACAGGGGCCTACGAGCAGTACTTC
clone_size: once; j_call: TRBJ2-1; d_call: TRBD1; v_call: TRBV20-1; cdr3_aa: CSAPGQLEQFF; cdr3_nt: TGCAGTGCCCCGGGACAGCTTGAGCAGTTCTTC
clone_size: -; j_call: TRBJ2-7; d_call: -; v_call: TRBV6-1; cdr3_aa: CASSESAAQALYEQYF; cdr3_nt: TGTGCCAGCAGTGAAAGTGCGGCACAGGCACTCTACGAGCAGTACTTC
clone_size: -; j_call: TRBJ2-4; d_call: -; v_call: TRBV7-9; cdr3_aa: CASSPGSGNIQYF; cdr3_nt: TGTGCCAGCAGCCCGGGCTCGGGGAACATTCAGTACTTC